These T cell receptor beta chains were read from a single sample in a study of cytomegalovirus exposure and HLA in healthy donors. Data came from immunoSEQ multiplex PCR; TCRdb stores just in-frame clones and leaves some out. The table has 150,000 to 200,000 clones, more than 70% seen once. Sequenced: PBMCs. Receptor source: a woman between 40 and 55 years old in good health and CMV-seropositive. Both conserved end residues are part of each CDR3. The D gene is left open where the match is weak. The size entry is marked missing in some rows and otherwise reads once, few, many or a size class.

>TRBD1|TRBJ1-3|.|TRBV11-2|14
CASSGGQVVNTIYF
TGTGCCAGCAGCGGTGGACAGGTTGTAAACACCATATATTTT
>.|TRBJ2-7|few|TRBV6-5|11
CASSGGGEQYF
TGTGCCAGCTCAGGGGGAGGCGAGCAGTACTTC
>.|TRBJ2-7|.|TRBV2|13
CASSPDYYYEQYF
TGTGCCAGCAGCCCGGACTACTACTACGAGCAGTACTTC
>.|TRBJ1-4|.|TRBV19|15
CASSARTDRGEKLFF
TGTGCCAGTAGCGCCCGGACGGATAGGGGGGAAAAACTGTTTTTT
>.|TRBJ1-6|.|TRBV27|16
CASSLVGIANNSPLHF
TGTGCCAGCAGTTTGGTGGGTATAGCGAATAATTCACCCCTCCACTTT
>TRBD1|TRBJ1-2|.|TRBV7-6|13
CASSLRQGEGYTF
TGTGCCAGCAGCCTTCGACAGGGTGAGGGCTACACCTTC
>TRBD2|TRBJ2-3|.|TRBV4-3|16
CASSQGHAGGPDTQYF
TGCGCCAGCAGCCAAGGTCACGCGGGAGGGCCCGATACGCAGTATTTT
>TRBD1|TRBJ2-7|few|TRBV5-6|16
CASSFLPGTGVYEQYF
TGTGCCAGCAGCTTTCTTCCGGGAACAGGGGTCTACGAGCAGTACTTC
>.|TRBJ2-7|.|TRBV2|13
CASKEEIAYEQYF
TGTGCCAGCAAGGAGGAAATCGCCTACGAGCAGTACTTC
>.|TRBJ2-5|.|TRBV19|15
CASSIQQGTSETQYF
TGTGCCAGTAGTATCCAACAGGGCACCTCAGAGACCCAGTACTTC
>.|TRBJ2-1|.|TRBV7-6|13
CASRRLGFYEQFF
TGTGCCAGCAGACGACTAGGATTTTATGAGCAGTTCTTC
>TRBD1|TRBJ2-6|few|TRBV4-2|19
CASSQGLGQSFSGANVLTF
TGTGCCAGCAGCCAAGGGCTGGGACAGTCCTTCTCTGGGGCCAACGTCCTGACTTTC
>.|TRBJ1-1|.|TRBV6-1|15
CASSSQGRENTEAFF
TGTGCCAGCAGTTCTCAAGGCAGGGAAAACACTGAAGCTTTCTTT
>TRBD1|TRBJ1-1|.|TRBV18|16
CASSPDRGQTITEAFF
TGTGCCAGCTCACCGGACAGGGGGCAAACGATCACTGAAGCTTTCTTT
>TRBD1|TRBJ2-3|.|TRBV30|13
CAYGQGAADTQYF
TGTGCCTACGGGCAGGGGGCCGCAGATACGCAGTATTTT
>.|TRBJ2-7|.|TRBV6-6|13
CASSVVREVEQYF
TGTGCCAGCAGTGTCGTAAGAGAAGTCGAGCAGTACTTC
>TRBD2|TRBJ2-3|.|TRBV27|15
CASSLWEGSTDTQYF
TGTGCCAGCAGTTTATGGGAGGGGAGCACAGATACGCAGTATTTT
>.|TRBJ1-1|.|TRBV30|12
CAWGGLNTEAFF
TGTGCCTGGGGGGGGTTGAACACTGAAGCTTTCTTT
>.|TRBJ2-4|.|TRBV5-8|15
CASSLWETNGNIQYF
TGTGCCAGCAGCTTGTGGGAGACTAACGGAAACATTCAGTACTTC
>TRBD2|TRBJ2-3|.|TRBV30|15
CAWSRLAGGTDTQYF
TGTGCCTGGAGCCGTCTAGCGGGAGGCACAGATACGCAGTATTTT
>.|TRBJ1-1|.|TRBV6-5|15
CASSNAGDLNTEAFF
TGTGCCAGCAGCAACGCAGGGGATCTCAACACTGAAGCTTTCTTT
>.|TRBJ2-7|.|TRBV15|14
CATSRGGVSYEQYF
TGTGCCACCAGCAGAGGGGGAGTATCCTACGAGCAGTACTTC
>TRBD1|TRBJ2-7|few|TRBV6-1|15
CASRRGQGAGDEQYF
TGTGCCAGCAGGAGGGGACAGGGGGCAGGCGACGAGCAGTACTTC
>.|TRBJ1-4|few|TRBV2|15
CASSGGPATNEKLFF
TGTGCCAGCAGTGGAGGGCCCGCAACTAATGAAAAACTGTTTTTT
>.|TRBJ1-2|.|TRBV28|13
CASSFVQGIGYTF
TGTGCCAGCAGTTTTGTTCAGGGAATAGGCTACACCTTC
>TRBD1|TRBJ2-3|.|TRBV2|15
CASRDQGARTDTQYF
TGTGCCAGCAGGGACCAGGGGGCTCGGACAGATACGCAGTATTTT
>TRBD2|TRBJ2-2|once|TRBV11-3|15
CASSLAGGNTGELFF
TGTGCCAGCAGCTTAGCGGGAGGGAACACCGGGGAGCTGTTTTTT
>.|TRBJ1-3|.|TRBV6-6|15
CASSYLGAAGNTIYF
TGTGCCAGCAGTTACTTGGGGGCGGCTGGAAACACCATATATTTT
>.|TRBJ2-1|.|TRBV5-1|15
CASSLSVSSYNEQFF
TGCGCCAGCAGCTTAAGCGTAAGCTCCTACAATGAGCAGTTCTTC
>.|TRBJ2-7|.|TRBV28|16
CASGAAGPRSSYEQYF
TGTGCCAGCGGGGCGGCGGGACCAAGGAGCTCCTACGAGCAGTACTTC
>.|TRBJ2-1|.|TRBV28|18
CASSLSSDRASVPNEQFF
TGTGCCAGCAGTTTATCCTCCGATAGGGCTAGCGTGCCCAATGAGCAGTTCTTC
>TRBD1|TRBJ2-5|.|TRBV19|16
CASSTKRTGGLETQYF
TGTGCCAGTAGTACTAAACGGACAGGGGGCTTAGAGACCCAGTACTTC
>.|TRBJ2-7|.|TRBV11-2|15
CASSPRTVSGYEQYF
TGTGCCAGCAGCCCACGGACAGTGAGTGGGTACGAGCAGTACTTC
>.|TRBJ1-1|.|TRBV5-1|15
CASSLDAGNPTEAFF
TGCGCCAGCAGCTTGGATGCAGGGAACCCCACTGAAGCTTTCTTT
>.|TRBJ1-1|once|TRBV5-1|13
CASSLTANTEAFF
TGCGCCAGCAGCTTAACAGCGAACACTGAAGCTTTCTTT
>.|TRBJ2-7|few|TRBV30|14
CAWRGSGRISEQYF
TGTGCCTGGAGGGGAAGCGGAAGGATATCCGAGCAGTACTTC
>.|TRBJ2-1|.|TRBV29-1|11
CSPREANEQFF
TGCAGCCCGCGAGAGGCCAATGAGCAGTTCTTC
>.|TRBJ1-2|.|TRBV28|12
CASSSSNYGYTF
TGTGCCAGCAGTTCTTCCAACTATGGCTACACCTTC
>.|TRBJ2-1|.|TRBV2|15
CASSESPGLYNEQFF
TGTGCCAGCAGTGAAAGCCCGGGACTGTACAATGAGCAGTTCTTC
>.|TRBJ1-4|.|TRBV18|17
CASSPPRGEGSNEKLFF
TGTGCCAGCTCACCACCCCGAGGAGAGGGATCAAATGAAAAACTGTTTTTT